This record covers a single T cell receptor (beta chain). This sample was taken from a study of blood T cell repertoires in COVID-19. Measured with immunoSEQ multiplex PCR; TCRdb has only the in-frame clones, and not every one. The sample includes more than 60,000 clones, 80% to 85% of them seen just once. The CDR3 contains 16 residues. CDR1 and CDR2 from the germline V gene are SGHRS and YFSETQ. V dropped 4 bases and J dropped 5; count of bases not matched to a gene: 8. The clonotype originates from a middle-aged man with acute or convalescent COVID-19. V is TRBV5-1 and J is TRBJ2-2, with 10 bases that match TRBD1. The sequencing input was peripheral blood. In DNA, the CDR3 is TGCGCCAGCAGCGACCGGACAGGGGGAGGAACCGGGGAGCTGTTTTTT. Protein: CASSDRTGGGTGELFF.